These 5 T cell receptor beta chains were sequenced from one sample in a study of OX40 agonist ivuxolimab in advanced cancers. Generated by immunoSEQ multiplex PCR, the TCRdb table keeps only in-frame clones and is missing some. The data contain about 110,000 clones, 85% to 95% of them singletons. Sample: CD4+ or CD8+ T cells sorted from blood, taken in a trial of the OX40 agonist ivuxolimab. The receptors stem from an adult with an advanced solid tumor such as melanoma, head and neck, liver or kidney cancer.

CDR3 residues: CASSTTSGSNEQYF. The DNA for the CDR3 is TGCGCCAGCAGCACTACTAGCGGGAGTAACGAGCAGTACTTC. The chain employs TRBV5-1 and TRBJ2-7; TRBD2 matches 11 bases. The CDR3 extends over 14 amino acids. V shed 4 bases, J shed 5 bases, and the junction held 5 bases outside the gene matches. Per the germline V gene, CDR1 is SGHRS and CDR2 is YFSETQ.

With respect to this clone: A read error may account for a junction end that differs from germline. V gene TRBV7-7 combines with J gene TRBJ2-1; 9 bases line up with TRBD1. The germline CDR1 and CDR2 sequences are SSHAT and FNYEAQ (reference sequence). CDR3 length: 16 amino acids. The CDR3 region is CASSSRGDRVNGEQFF. CDR3 nucleotide sequence: TGTGCTAGCAGCTCAAGGGGGGACAGGGTAAACGGTGAGCAGTTCTTC.

The chain joins TRBV5-5 to TRBJ1-1; D is possibly TRBD1 (6 bases). The germline V gene encodes CDR1 SGHKS and CDR2 YYEKEE (reference sequence). CDR3 length: 16 amino acids. The germline V and J ends were trimmed by 4 bases and 1 base, with 17 bases remaining between them. The CDR3 nucleotides are TGTGCCAGCAGCGTAACCCCCGGGACACGGAACACTGAAGCTTTCTTT. It translates to CASSVTPGTRNTEAFF.

The chain employs TRBV5-5 and TRBJ2-2; the D gene could be TRBD1 or TRBD2 (5 bases each). Per the germline V gene, CDR1 is SGHKS and CDR2 is YYEKEE (reference sequence). CDR3 length: 14 amino acids. The ends were cut back, 4 bases at V and 6 bases at J, with 13 bases in the middle. The CDR3 protein is CASSLDRGAGELFF. CDR3 nucleotide sequence: TGTGCCAGCAGCCTCGACCGGGGCGCCGGGGAGCTGTTTTTT.

The rearrangement joins TRBV19 to TRBJ1-1; D ambiguous. Trimming took 5 bases from V and 1 from J, leaving 14 bases between them. Per germline, CDR1 LNHDA and CDR2 SQIVND (reference sequence). CDR3 length: 15 residues. The CDR3 protein is CASSFSFGGNTEAFF. The CDR3 bases are TGTGCCAGTAGTTTCTCCTTCGGTGGGAACACTGAAGCTTTCTTT.